The 19 T cell receptor beta chains in this list originate from one sample, sequenced in a study of tumor-infiltrating lymphocytes in oesophageal squamous cell carcinoma. One entry per CDR3 protein results from TCRdb running MiXCR on the PCR reads. The sample includes over 15,000 distinct CDR3 sequences, about 50% of them seen just once. The sequenced material came from esophageal tumor tissue. Every receptor here comes from a male donor with esophageal squamous cell carcinoma.

This clonotype was counted many times. The rearrangement links TRBV2 to TRBJ2-2; D possibly corresponds to TRBD2 (6 bases). Trimming stripped 7 bases from V and 8 bases from J, with 20 bases between. From germline, CDR1 is SNHLY and CDR2 FYNNEI. The CDR3 sequence is 15 residues long. This CDR3 is CASMLRDSRGGELFF. The CDR3 DNA reads TGTGCCAGCATGCTCCGGGACTCCCGAGGGGGGGAGCTGTTTTTT.

This clonotype came up once. V and J are TRBV6-8 and TRBJ2-5; D unclear. V was pared by 5 bases and J by 4 bases, with 14 bases between. The V gene's germline CDR1 is MNHGY and CDR2 SAAAGT. The CDR3 is made up of 14 amino acids. CDR3 residues: CASSPPGLLETQYF. CDR3 bases: TGTGCCAGCAGTCCCCCTGGGTTGTTAGAGACCCAGTACTTC.

The sample holds a few counts of this clonotype. The rearrangement joins TRBV12-3 or TRBV12-4 to TRBJ2-2, with 7 positions matching TRBD1. With V trimmed by 7 bases and J by 2 bases, 7 bases remained unmatched. This CDR3 has 15 residues. CDR3 DNA sequence: TGTGCCAGCAAAGACAGGGTTCTCAACACCGGGGAGCTGTTTTTT. Protein: CASKDRVLNTGELFF.

The sample holds a few counts of this clonotype. The chain combines TRBV7-4 with TRBJ2-1, with 14 bases aligning to TRBD2. The length of the CDR3 is 16 residues. Trimming took 5 bases from V and 7 from J; bases not matched to a gene: 7. Germline V gene sequence: CDR1 SGHVT, CDR2 SQSDAQ. For the CDR3, the DNA is TGTGCCAGCAGCCCCACGGGACTAGCGGGAGATAATGAGCAGTTCTTC. It is translated as CASSPTGLAGDNEQFF.

The chain links TRBV11-3 to TRBJ2-1; D not certain. CDR1 is SGHNT and CDR2 is YENEEA in the germline V gene. V gave up 5 bases and J gave up 7 bases, with 15 bases separating them. The CDR3 loop spans 14 amino acids. The CDR3 loop reads CASSPSAVVNEQFF. In DNA form, the CDR3 reads TGTGCCAGCAGCCCATCAGCCGTGGTAAATGAGCAGTTCTTC.

The chain combines TRBV7-6 with TRBJ2-7; no clear D gene. CDR1 is SGHVS and CDR2 is FNYEAQ in the germline V gene. The CDR3 has 14 residues. V lost 4 bases, J lost 2 bases, and 12 bases lay in between. The CDR3 region is CASSSTERPYEQYF. In DNA, the CDR3 is TGTGCCAGCAGCTCAACAGAACGACCCTACGAGCAGTACTTC. The full variable domain, rest sourced from reference TRBV7-6 and TRBJ2-7, is GAGVSQSPRYKVTKRGQDVALRCDPISGHVSLYWYRQALGQGPEFLTYFNYEAQQDKSGLPNDRFSAERPEGSISTLTIQRTEQRDSAMYRCASSSTERPYEQYFGPGTRLTVT.

This clonotype was recorded many times. The J gene is TRBJ1-2, the V gene TRBV5-1, with no clear D. Germline V gene data show CDR1 as SGHRS and CDR2 as YFSETQ. This CDR3 is built from 12 residues. The V end was cut by 7 bases, the J end by 8 bases, with 15 bases between. For the CDR3, the DNA is TGCGCCAGCGGCGATTTGATATGGGGCTACACCTTC. Residues: CASGDLIWGYTF.

About this clonotype itself: Since the CDR3 does not end with the conserved phenylalanine or tryptophan, this likely comes from a read error. No DNA is shown, since the ends of the CDR3 on it are uncertain; the CDR3 is the one TCRdb lists. The V and J genes are TRBV6-1 and TRBJ1-1. Germline loops: CDR1 MNHNS, CDR2 SASEGT. The CDR3 adds up to 20 amino acids, both ends counted. The CDR3 here is CASSPQLTSPKSWMSSSSGQ.

This clonotype appeared a few times. The V gene is TRBV7-6, the J gene TRBJ2-7; D unclear. CDR3 length equals 14 residues. Germline V gene sequence: CDR1 SGHVS, CDR2 FNYEAQ. Trimming removed 1 base from V and 0 bases from J, with 7 bases in between. CDR3 region: CASSLVGSSYEQYF. In DNA, the CDR3 is TGTGCCAGCAGCTTAGTCGGCAGCTCCTACGAGCAGTACTTC.

This clonotype was observed at least ten times. A clone one base away is much larger, so this may be a read error. The chain carries TRBV7-9 and TRBJ2-7; 11 bases agree with TRBD1. V lost 6 bases, J lost 7 bases, and 8 bases stayed unmatched. Per the germline V gene, CDR1 is SEHNR and CDR2 is FQNEAQ (reference sequence). There are 14 residues in the CDR3. This CDR3 reads CASRGTGGLDEQYF. CDR3 sequence (DNA): TGTGCCAGCAGAGGGACAGGGGGACTCGATGAGCAGTACTTC.

This chain links TRBV7-2 with TRBJ2-3; possible D gene TRBD1, 5 bases. The J call is uncertain, as TRBJ2-7 better fits the DNA end. CDR3 length: 15 residues. The germline CDR1 and CDR2 sequences are SGHTA and FQGNSA. The CDR3 DNA reads TGTGCCAGCAGCCCTGTTGGGGCGTTTGTTTACGAGCAGTACTTC. Protein sequence: CASSPVGAFVYEQYF.

This chain connects TRBV6-6 to TRBJ2-3; 7 nucleotides match TRBD1. V dropped 8 bases and J dropped 1; count of bases not matched to a gene: 3. The CDR3 extends over 13 amino acids. In germline, CDR1 is MNHNY, CDR2 SVGAGI (reference sequence). The CDR3 DNA sequence: TGTGCCAGCCGGGACAGAGGCACAGATACGCAGTATTTT. It specifies CASRDRGTDTQYF.

This clonotype appeared many times. The chain combines TRBV7-2 with TRBJ1-5; D ambiguous. The CDR3 totals 14 residues. The germline V gene encodes CDR1 SGHTA and CDR2 FQGNSA. V dropped 2 bases and J dropped 2 bases, with 7 bases sitting between them. For the CDR3, the DNA is TGTGCCAGCAGCTTATTATCTGGCAATCAGCCCCAGCATTTT. Translating it yields CASSLLSGNQPQHF.

In this sample, this clonotype is medium-sized (0.01 to 0.1%). This chain joins TRBV11-3 and TRBJ2-1; a possible D gene is TRBD1 (5 bases). The CDR3 is made up of 13 amino acids. The V gene's germline CDR1 is SGHNT and CDR2 YENEEA. Trimming took off 5 bases at V and 5 bases at J, with 10 bases between the two ends. The CDR3 here is CASSKTGHNEQFF. The DNA for the CDR3 is TGTGCCAGCAGCAAAACAGGACACAATGAGCAGTTCTTC.

The chain is built from TRBV6-4 and TRBJ2-1; TRBD1 might be the D (5 bases). V was pared by 6 bases and J by 12 bases, with 18 bases between. In germline, CDR1 is MRHNA, CDR2 SNTAGT. This CDR3 spans 13 amino acids. The chain's CDR3 is CASSQGDSDTQFF. The CDR3 DNA reads as TGTGCCAGCAGCCAGGGTGATTCAGATACGCAGTTCTTC.

The chain links TRBV7-6 to TRBJ2-3; no definite D call. Deletions cut 1 base from V and 0 bases from J, with 5 bases between. The germline gives CDR1 SGHVS, CDR2 FNYEAQ. The CDR3 spans 14 residues. CDR3 sequence reads: CASSLVPSTDTQYF. The CDR3 DNA reads as TGTGCCAGCAGCTTAGTCCCGAGCACAGATACGCAGTATTTT.

This clonotype was detected only a few times. J is TRBJ2-7 and V is TRBV6-1; 7 nucleotides agree with TRBD2. The DNA matches TRBJ2-1 better at its end, which makes the J call doubtful. Germline CDR1 is MNHNS and CDR2 is SASEGT. The CDR3 contains 17 residues. The DNA of the CDR3 is TGTGCCAGCAGGTATCCCGGGACTACCAAAACCTACAATGAGCAGTTCTTC. This sequence encodes CASRYPGTTKTYNEQFF.

This clonotype came up many times. Since a much larger clone is just one base distant, this may be a read error. The chain recombines TRBV6-6 with TRBJ2-7; D gene uncertain. Germline CDR1 reads MNHNY; CDR2 reads SVGAGI (reference sequence). Trimming pared 2 bases from V and 7 bases from J, leaving 12 bases between. This CDR3 is 13 amino acids long. CDR3 coding DNA: TGTGCCAGCAGTTACGGCTCTAACAATGAGCAGTACTTC. Protein product: CASSYGSNNEQYF.

This sequence joins TRBV7-3 and TRBJ2-1; D is ambiguous. Germline CDR1 reads SGHTA; CDR2 reads FQGTGA. V lost 2 bases, J lost 0 bases, and 14 bases lay in between. This CDR3 contains 17 residues. The CDR3 protein is CASSLDSPHSSYNEQFF. The CDR3 DNA reads as TGTGCCAGCAGCTTAGATTCTCCGCATAGCTCCTACAATGAGCAGTTCTTC.